This is a list of T cell receptor beta chains from one sample in a study of T cells in Graves' hyperthyroidism and ophthalmopathy. TCRdb itself ran the multiplex PCR reads through MiXCR, one entry per CDR3 protein. Counted here are approximately 590,000 distinct CDR3 sequences, about 43% occurring once; the ten biggest clones make up approximately 8.2%. Source material: peripheral blood or thyroid tissue (not recorded which). These receptors originate from a woman aged 18-29 years with Graves' hyperthyroidism. The CDR3 runs from the conserved cysteine through the conserved F or W. D genes are given only for firm matches. Size is stated for part of the rows, as once, few or many counts, or as a class when the clone is expanded.

>few|TRBJ1-2|TRBV20-1|TRBD1
CSTRTGGYGYTF
TGCAGTACAAGGACAGGGGGATATGGCTACACCTTC
>-|TRBJ1-1|TRBV20-1|TRBD1
CSASPGTGLFTEAFF
TGCAGTGCTAGTCCCGGGACAGGGCTCTTCACTGAAGCTTTCTTT
>-|TRBJ1-1|TRBV6-6|-
CASSYSPPQDGAFF
TGTGCCAGCAGTTACTCCCCACCGCAAGACGGAGCTTTCTTT
>-|TRBJ2-2|TRBV29-1|-
CSVTQGGRGTGELFF
TGCAGCGTTACACAGGGAGGGAGGGGCACCGGGGAGCTGTTTTTT
>few|TRBJ2-7|TRBV7-9|TRBD2
CASSLEASGVYEQYF
TGTGCCAGCAGCTTAGAGGCTAGCGGTGTCTACGAGCAGTACTTC
>many|TRBJ2-5|TRBV10-3|-
CASRAGDLKETQYF
TGTGCCTCACGGGCAGGAGATCTCAAAGAGACCCAGTACTTC
>-|TRBJ1-5|TRBV9|-
CASSRGPVGQRQHF
TGCGCCAGCAGCCGGGGGCCAGTCGGTCAGCGCCAGCATTTT
>-|TRBJ1-5|TRBV20-1|-
CSASGSNSNQPQHF
TGCAGTGCTAGCGGTTCTAATAGCAATCAGCCCCAGCATTTT
>-|TRBJ1-4|TRBV25-1|-
CASSARDHRGNEKLFF
TGTGCCAGCAGTGCTAGAGACCATAGGGGGAATGAAAAACTGTTTTTT
>-|TRBJ1-1|TRBV2|-
CASRRDPRGAFF
TGTGCCAGCAGGCGGGACCCCAGAGGAGCTTTCTTT
>few|TRBJ1-5|TRBV9|-
CASSKGTTNQPQHF
TGTGCCAGCAGCAAGGGGACGACGAATCAGCCCCAGCATTTT
>few|TRBJ1-5|TRBV20-1|TRBD1
CSANQGDQPQHF
TGCAGTGCTAATCAGGGGGATCAGCCCCAGCATTTT
>few|TRBJ2-5|TRBV29-1|TRBD2
CSVEVPSGGEETQYF
TGCAGCGTTGAAGTCCCTAGCGGGGGAGAAGAGACCCAGTACTTC
>few|TRBJ2-5|TRBV20-1|-
CSASGSIQETQYF
TGCAGTGCTAGCGGGAGCATACAAGAGACCCAGTACTTC
>few|TRBJ1-1|TRBV27|TRBD1
CASSLQGASVTEAFF
TGTGCCAGCAGTTTACAGGGGGCTAGCGTCACTGAAGCTTTCTTT
>once|TRBJ1-2|TRBV5-4|-
CASSSDMASLIGYTF
TGTGCCAGCAGCTCGGACATGGCCAGTTTAATTGGCTACACCTTC
>few|TRBJ2-6|TRBV29-1|TRBD1
CSVEDWDRSSGANVLTF
TGCAGCGTTGAAGACTGGGACAGGAGCTCTGGGGCCAACGTCCTGACTTTC
>few|TRBJ2-2|TRBV6-8|TRBD2
CASSSRTSGRHTGELFF
TGTGCCAGCAGTTCCCGGACTAGCGGGAGGCACACCGGGGAGCTGTTTTTT
>once|TRBJ2-3|TRBV24-1|-
CATSDSGTSTDTQYF
TGTGCCACCAGTGATTCAGGAACCAGCACAGATACGCAGTATTTT
>many|TRBJ1-3|TRBV2|-
CASRLDSSGNTIYF
TGTGCCAGCCGGTTGGACAGCTCTGGAAACACCATATATTTT
>-|TRBJ2-7|TRBV20-1|-
CSARIELGAYEQYF
TGCAGTGCTAGAATTGAACTAGGAGCGTACGAGCAGTACTTC
>few|TRBJ1-2|TRBV7-2|-
CASSPQGNDYGYTF
TGTGCCAGCAGCCCGCAAGGAAACGACTATGGCTACACCTTC
>few|TRBJ1-1|TRBV20-1|-
CSARSALGLNTEAFF
TGCAGTGCTAGATCAGCTCTCGGATTGAACACTGAAGCTTTCTTT
>many|TRBJ2-7|TRBV7-2|-
CASSLEIEQREQYF
TGTGCCAGCAGCTTAGAGATCGAGCAAAGAGAGCAGTACTTC
>-|TRBJ2-3|TRBV5-1|-
CASSVRDTDTQYF
TGCGCCAGCAGTGTCCGTGACACAGATACGCAGTATTTT
>few|TRBJ2-7|TRBV19|-
CASSLRTNYEQYF
TGTGCCAGTAGTCTGAGGACCAACTACGAGCAGTACTTC
>-|TRBJ2-7|TRBV7-9|-
CASSSSQLGLYEQYF
TGTGCCAGCAGCTCGTCACAGTTGGGATTATACGAGCAGTACTTC
>many|TRBJ1-2|TRBV15|TRBD1
CATSRGGGNYGYTF
TGTGCCACCAGCAGAGGAGGGGGCAATTATGGCTACACCTTC
>once|TRBJ1-6|TRBV7-2|-
CASSRAMRADSPLHF
TGCGCCAGCAGCCGGGCGATGAGGGCCGATTCACCCCTCCACTTT
>-|TRBJ2-7|TRBV7-8|-
CASSFIGSDYEQYF
TGTGCCAGCAGCTTTATAGGTTCGGATTACGAGCAGTACTTC
>few|TRBJ1-1|TRBV5-1|-
CASSLGSRMNTEAFF
TGCGCCAGCAGCTTGGGGAGCAGGATGAACACTGAAGCTTTCTTT
>-|TRBJ1-6|TRBV20-1|-
CSARGQADSPLHF
TGCAGTGCTAGGGGACAAGCTGATTCACCCCTCCACTTT
>-|TRBJ1-4|TRBV29-1|-
CRGGGDTEKLFF
TGCAGAGGTGGGGGTGACACCGAAAAACTGTTTTTT
>many|TRBJ1-3|TRBV24-1|-
CATSPAAGNTIYF
TGTGCCACCAGTCCGGCAGCTGGAAACACCATATATTTT
>many|TRBJ1-6|TRBV24-1|-
CAPEGLRTYNSPLHF
TGTGCCCCGGAAGGATTGAGAACCTATAATTCACCCCTCCACTTT
>-|TRBJ1-2|TRBV15|-
CATSRDSSGYTF
TGTGCCACCAGCAGGGACAGCTCTGGCTACACCTTC
>once|TRBJ1-4|TRBV5-4|-
CASTEKEQGGEKLFF
TGTGCCAGCACCGAAAAGGAACAGGGAGGTGAAAAACTGTTTTTT
>-|TRBJ1-1|TRBV29-1|-
CSVDRTVNTEAFF
TGCAGCGTTGACCGAACAGTTAACACTGAAGCTTTCTTT
>-|TRBJ1-2|TRBV20-1|-
CSARGSQAYGYTF
TGCAGTGCTAGAGGAAGTCAGGCCTATGGCTACACCTTC
>few|TRBJ1-2|TRBV5-1|-
CASSEPNRANYGYTF
TGCGCCAGCAGCGAGCCCAACAGGGCGAACTATGGCTACACCTTC
>-|TRBJ2-7|TRBV7-9|TRBD2
CASSPRAGLAGFLSSYEQYF
TGTGCCAGCAGCCCGCGAGCGGGACTAGCGGGGTTTTTGAGCTCCTACGAGCAGTACTTC
>-|TRBJ1-2|TRBV7-9|-
CASSPGAEGYTF
TGTGCCAGCAGCCCCGGGGCAGAAGGCTACACCTTC
>-|TRBJ1-2|TRBV5-1|-
CASSPGRDTNYLPSYGYTF
TGCGCCAGCAGCCCCGGCCGGGACACTAACTACCTTCCTAGCTATGGCTACACCTTC
>-|TRBJ1-5|TRBV7-2|-
CASSLGSGQTNQPQHF
TGTGCCAGCAGCTTAGGCTCCGGACAGACCAATCAGCCCCAGCATTTT
>few|TRBJ1-6|TRBV12-3/TRBV12-4|-
CASSTGTRLNSPLHF
TGTGCCAGCAGTACCGGGACACGGCTTAATTCACCCCTCCACTTT
>-|TRBJ2-7|TRBV10-3|-
CATGTEDGSSYEQYF
TGTGCCACGGGGACTGAGGACGGCAGCTCCTACGAGCAGTACTTC
>few|TRBJ2-7|TRBV6-6|-
CASSEVEYEQYF
TGTGCCAGCAGTGAAGTTGAATACGAGCAGTACTTC
>many|TRBJ2-2|TRBV7-6|-
CAGSGTSNTGELFF
TGTGCCGGCTCGGGGACATCGAACACCGGGGAGCTGTTTTTT
>few|TRBJ1-1|TRBV6-9|-
CASTPGPLNTEAFF
TGTGCCAGCACCCCGGGACCCTTGAACACTGAAGCTTTCTTT
>few|TRBJ2-7|TRBV2|-
CASSTYAESNEQYF
TGTGCCAGCAGTACCTATGCAGAGTCTAACGAGCAGTACTTC
>-|TRBJ1-5|TRBV7-9|TRBD1
CASSQGDTYSNQPQHF
TGTGCCAGCAGCCAGGGGGACACATATAGCAATCAGCCCCAGCATTTT
>many|TRBJ1-5|TRBV7-9|-
CASSLVGNQPQHF
TGTGCCAGCAGCTTAGTTGGCAATCAGCCCCAGCATTTT
>-|TRBJ1-1|TRBV11-2|-
CASSLYGGERAFF
TGTGCCAGCAGCTTGTACGGGGGCGAACGAGCTTTCTTT
>many|TRBJ2-5|TRBV25-1|-
CASSEPETQYF
TGTGCCAGCAGTGAGCCGGAGACCCAGTACTTC